Each of the 5 T cell receptor beta chains below was sequenced from the same sample in a study of blood T cells in healthy people across ages. The use of a sample-barcoded 5' primer and a J-beta primer mix characterized a second PCR of 7 to 11 cycles. From the 5' RACE reads, TCRdb called clonotypes with MiXCR, one entry per CDR3 protein. The table has around 1,600,000 distinct CDR3 sequences, roughly 43% seen once. Sequencing was carried out using blood. The source of these receptors is a woman between 18 and 29 years old in good health.

This sequence joins TRBV5-1 and TRBJ1-5, with TRBD1 matching 8 bases. CDR3 length: 13 residues. J was trimmed by 7 bases and V by 4 bases; bases with no gene match: 4. The germline CDR1 and CDR2 sequences are SGHRS and YFSETQ. The CDR3 region has the DNA TGCGCCAGCAGCGAGACAGGGGCCCAGCCCCAGCATTTT. Protein product: CASSETGAQPQHF.

J is TRBJ1-4 and V is TRBV25-1, with D possibly being TRBD1 (5 bases). The CDR3 runs 16 residues. V lost 3 bases to trimming and J lost 4 bases, with 15 bases between them. Germline assignment: CDR1 MGHDK and CDR2 SYGVNS. In nucleotides, the CDR3 is TGTGCCAGCAGTGACCGATCCGGGGGAGATAATGAAAAACTGTTTTTT. Residues: CASSDRSGGDNEKLFF.

V is TRBV7-2 and J is TRBJ1-1; unclear D gene. V gave up 6 bases and J gave up 1 base, with 9 bases separating them. CDR3 length: 13 residues. Germline V CDR1 and CDR2: SGHTA, FQGNSA. In DNA, the CDR3 is TGTGCCAGCAGAGACGCGGGGAACACTGAAGCTTTCTTT. Protein product: CASRDAGNTEAFF.

This clonotype was observed a handful of times. This chain joins TRBV7-9 and TRBJ2-3, with D perhaps given as TRBD1 or TRBD2 (5 bases each). This CDR3 spans 18 amino acids. Trimming took 5 bases from V and 4 from J, leaving 25 bases between them. The germline gives CDR1 SEHNR, CDR2 FQNEAQ (reference sequence). The DNA for the CDR3 is TGTGCCAGCAGCCCAAACCTGGGGGTTCTGAGGTTCGCAGATACGCAGTATTTT. This codes for CASSPNLGVLRFADTQYF.

The chain joins TRBV5-1 to TRBJ1-5, with no clear D. Trimming cost V 4 bases and J 10 bases, with 12 bases left between them. Per the germline V gene, CDR1 is SGHRS and CDR2 is YFSETQ. The CDR3 is 12 amino acids. The CDR3 DNA reads as TGCGCCAGCAGCCCCGGAAGTGGACCCCAGCATTTT. This translates into CASSPGSGPQHF.